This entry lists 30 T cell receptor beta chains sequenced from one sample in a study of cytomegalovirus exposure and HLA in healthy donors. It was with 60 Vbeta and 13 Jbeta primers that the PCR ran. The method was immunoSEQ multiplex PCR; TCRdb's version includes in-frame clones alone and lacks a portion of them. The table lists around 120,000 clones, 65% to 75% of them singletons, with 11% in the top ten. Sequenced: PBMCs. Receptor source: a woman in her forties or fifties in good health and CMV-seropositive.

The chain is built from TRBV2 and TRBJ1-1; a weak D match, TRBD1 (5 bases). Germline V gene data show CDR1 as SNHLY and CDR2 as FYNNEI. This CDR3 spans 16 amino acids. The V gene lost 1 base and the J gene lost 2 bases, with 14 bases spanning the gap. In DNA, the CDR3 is TGTGCCAGCAGTGAAGTGTCGTACAGGCTCAACACTGAAGCTTTCTTT. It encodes CASSEVSYRLNTEAFF. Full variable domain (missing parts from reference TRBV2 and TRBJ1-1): EPEVTQTPSHQVTQMGQEVILRCVPISNHLYFYWYRQILGQKVEFLVSFYNNEISEKSEIFDDQFSVERPDGSNFTLKIRSTKLEDSAMYFCASSEVSYRLNTEAFFGQGTRLTVV.

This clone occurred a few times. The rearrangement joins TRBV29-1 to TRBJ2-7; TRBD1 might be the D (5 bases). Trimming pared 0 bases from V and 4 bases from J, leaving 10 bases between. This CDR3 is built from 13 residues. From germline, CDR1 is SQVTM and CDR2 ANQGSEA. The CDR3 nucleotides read TGCAGCGTTGAAGAAAGGGCAGGGTACGAGCAGTACTTC. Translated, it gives CSVEERAGYEQYF.

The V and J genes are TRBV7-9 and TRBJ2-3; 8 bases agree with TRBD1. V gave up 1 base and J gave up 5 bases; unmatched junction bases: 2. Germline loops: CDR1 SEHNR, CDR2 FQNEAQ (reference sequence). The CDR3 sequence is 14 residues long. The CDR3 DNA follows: TGTGCCAGCAGCTTAGGGACAGGGCAAGATACGCAGTATTTT. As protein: CASSLGTGQDTQYF.

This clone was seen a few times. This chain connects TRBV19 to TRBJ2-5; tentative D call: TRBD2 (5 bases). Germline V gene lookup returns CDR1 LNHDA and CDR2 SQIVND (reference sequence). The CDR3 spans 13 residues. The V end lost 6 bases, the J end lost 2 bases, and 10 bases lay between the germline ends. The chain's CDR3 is CASRRGGQETQYF. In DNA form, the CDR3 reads TGTGCCAGTAGACGGGGTGGACAAGAGACCCAGTACTTC.

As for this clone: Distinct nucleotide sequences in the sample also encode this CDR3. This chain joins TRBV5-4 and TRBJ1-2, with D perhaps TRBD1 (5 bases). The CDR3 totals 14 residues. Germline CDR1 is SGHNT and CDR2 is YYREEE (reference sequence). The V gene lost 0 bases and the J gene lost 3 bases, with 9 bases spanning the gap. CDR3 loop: CASSLGQGDYGYTF. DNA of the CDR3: TGTGCCAGCAGCTTGGGGCAGGGTGACTATGGCTACACCTTC.

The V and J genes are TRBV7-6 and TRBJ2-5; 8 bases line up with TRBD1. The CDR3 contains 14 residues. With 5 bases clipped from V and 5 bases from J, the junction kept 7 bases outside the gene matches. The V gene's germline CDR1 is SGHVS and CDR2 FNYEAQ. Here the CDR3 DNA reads TGTGCCAGCAGCCCCTTTGGACAGGGTGAGACCCAGTACTTC. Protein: CASSPFGQGETQYF. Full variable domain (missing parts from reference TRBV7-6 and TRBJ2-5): GAGVSQSPRYKVTKRGQDVALRCDPISGHVSLYWYRQALGQGPEFLTYFNYEAQQDKSGLPNDRFSAERPEGSISTLTIQRTEQRDSAMYRCASSPFGQGETQYFGPGTRLLVL.

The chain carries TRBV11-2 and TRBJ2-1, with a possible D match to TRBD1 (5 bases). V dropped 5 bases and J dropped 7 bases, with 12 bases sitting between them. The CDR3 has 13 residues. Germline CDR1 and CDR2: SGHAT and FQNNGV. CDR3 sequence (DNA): TGTGCCAGCAGCATACTACAGGATAATGAGCAGTTCTTC. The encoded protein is CASSILQDNEQFF.

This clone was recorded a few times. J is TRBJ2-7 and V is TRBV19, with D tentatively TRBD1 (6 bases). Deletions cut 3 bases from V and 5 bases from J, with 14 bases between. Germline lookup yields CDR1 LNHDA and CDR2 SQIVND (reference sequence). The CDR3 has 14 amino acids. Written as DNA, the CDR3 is TGTGCCAGTAGTATGGGACAAGGCACCCACGAGCAGTACTTC. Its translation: CASSMGQGTHEQYF.

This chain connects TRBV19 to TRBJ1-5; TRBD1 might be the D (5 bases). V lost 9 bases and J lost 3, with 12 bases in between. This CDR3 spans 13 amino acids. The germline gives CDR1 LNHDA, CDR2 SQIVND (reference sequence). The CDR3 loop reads CASQGTPNQPQHF. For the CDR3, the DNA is TGTGCCAGCCAGGGTACGCCCAATCAGCCCCAGCATTTT.

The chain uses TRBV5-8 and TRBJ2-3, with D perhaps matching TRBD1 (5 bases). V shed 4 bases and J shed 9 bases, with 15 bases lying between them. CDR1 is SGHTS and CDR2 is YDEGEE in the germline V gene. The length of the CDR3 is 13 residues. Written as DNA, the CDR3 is TGTGCCAGCAGCACCGAACAGGCCCGCACGCAGTATTTT. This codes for CASSTEQARTQYF.

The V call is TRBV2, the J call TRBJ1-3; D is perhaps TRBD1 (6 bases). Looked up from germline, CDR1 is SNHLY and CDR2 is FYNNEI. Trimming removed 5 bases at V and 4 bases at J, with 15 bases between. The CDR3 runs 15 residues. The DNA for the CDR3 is TGTGCCAGCAGTACAGGGTTGGGGGCCGGAAACACCATATATTTT. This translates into CASSTGLGAGNTIYF. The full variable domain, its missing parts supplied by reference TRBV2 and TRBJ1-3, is EPEVTQTPSHQVTQMGQEVILRCVPISNHLYFYWYRQILGQKVEFLVSFYNNEISEKSEIFDDQFSVERPDGSNFTLKIRSTKLEDSAMYFCASSTGLGAGNTIYFGEGSWLTVV.

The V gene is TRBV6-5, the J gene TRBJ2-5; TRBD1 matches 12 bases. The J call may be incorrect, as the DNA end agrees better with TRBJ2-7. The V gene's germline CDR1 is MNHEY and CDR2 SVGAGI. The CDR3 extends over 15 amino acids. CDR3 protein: CASRPGTGGAYEQYF. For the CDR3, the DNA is TGTGCCAGCAGGCCTGGGACAGGGGGCGCCTACGAGCAGTACTTC.

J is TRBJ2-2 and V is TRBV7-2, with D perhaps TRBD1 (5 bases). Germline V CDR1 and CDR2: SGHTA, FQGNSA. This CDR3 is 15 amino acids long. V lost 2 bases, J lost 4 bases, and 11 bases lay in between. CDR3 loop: CASSLPAGITGELFF. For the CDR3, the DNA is TGTGCCAGCAGCTTACCGGCAGGGATCACCGGGGAGCTGTTTTTT. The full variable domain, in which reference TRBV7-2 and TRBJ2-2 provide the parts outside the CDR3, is GAGVSQSPSNKVTEKGKDVELRCDPISGHTALYWYRQSLGQGLEFLIYFQGNSAPDKSGLPSDRFSAERTGGSVSTLTIQRTQQEDSAVYLCASSLPAGITGELFFGEGSRLTVL.

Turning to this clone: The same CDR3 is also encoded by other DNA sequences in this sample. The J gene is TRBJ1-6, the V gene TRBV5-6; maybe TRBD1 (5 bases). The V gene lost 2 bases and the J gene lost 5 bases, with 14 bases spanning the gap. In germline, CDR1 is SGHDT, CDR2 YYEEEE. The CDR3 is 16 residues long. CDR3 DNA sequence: TGTGCCAGCAGCTTTTCTCCAGGGTCTGATAATTCACCCCTCCACTTT. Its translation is CASSFSPGSDNSPLHF. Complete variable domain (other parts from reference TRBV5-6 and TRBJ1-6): DAGVTQSPTHLIKTRGQQVTLRCSPKSGHDTVSWYQQALGQGPQFIFQYYEEEERQRGNFPDRFSGHQFPNYSSELNVNALLLGDSALYLCASSFSPGSDNSPLHFGNGTRLTVT.

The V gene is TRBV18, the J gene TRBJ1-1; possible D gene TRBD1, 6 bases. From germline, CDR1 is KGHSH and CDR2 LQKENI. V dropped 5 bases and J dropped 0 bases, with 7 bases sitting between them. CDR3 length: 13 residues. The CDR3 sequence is CASSGDMNTEAFF. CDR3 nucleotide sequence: TGTGCCAGCTCAGGGGACATGAACACTGAAGCTTTCTTT.

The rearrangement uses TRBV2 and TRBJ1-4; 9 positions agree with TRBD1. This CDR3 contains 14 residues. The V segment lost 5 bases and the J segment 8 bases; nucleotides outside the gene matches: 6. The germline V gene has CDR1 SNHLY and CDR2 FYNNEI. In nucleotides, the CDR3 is TGTGCCAGCAGTAACCGGGACAGGGACGAAAAACTGTTTTTT. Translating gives CASSNRDRDEKLFF. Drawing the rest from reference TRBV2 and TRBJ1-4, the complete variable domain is EPEVTQTPSHQVTQMGQEVILRCVPISNHLYFYWYRQILGQKVEFLVSFYNNEISEKSEIFDDQFSVERPDGSNFTLKIRSTKLEDSAMYFCASSNRDRDEKLFFGSGTQLSVL.

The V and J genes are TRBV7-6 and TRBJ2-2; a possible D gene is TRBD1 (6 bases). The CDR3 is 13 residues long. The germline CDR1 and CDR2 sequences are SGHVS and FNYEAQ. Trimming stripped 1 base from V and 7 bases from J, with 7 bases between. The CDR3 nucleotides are TGTGCCAGCAGCTTAGACAGGGTCGGGGAGCTGTTTTTT. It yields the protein CASSLDRVGELFF. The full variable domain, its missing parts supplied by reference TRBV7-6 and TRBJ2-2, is GAGVSQSPRYKVTKRGQDVALRCDPISGHVSLYWYRQALGQGPEFLTYFNYEAQQDKSGLPNDRFSAERPEGSISTLTIQRTEQRDSAMYRCASSLDRVGELFFGEGSRLTVL.

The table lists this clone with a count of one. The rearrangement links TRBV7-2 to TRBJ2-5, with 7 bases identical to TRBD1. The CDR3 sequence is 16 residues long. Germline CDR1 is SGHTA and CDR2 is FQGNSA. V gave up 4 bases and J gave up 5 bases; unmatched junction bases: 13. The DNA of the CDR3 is TGTGCCAGCAGCTCGACAGGGATGTCCTTACGGGAGACCCAGTACTTC. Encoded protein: CASSSTGMSLRETQYF.

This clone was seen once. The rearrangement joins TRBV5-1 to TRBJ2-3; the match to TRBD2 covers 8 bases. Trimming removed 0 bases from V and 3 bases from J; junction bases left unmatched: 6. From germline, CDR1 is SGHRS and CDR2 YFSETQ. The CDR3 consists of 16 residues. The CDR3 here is CASSLGEAGVTDTQYF. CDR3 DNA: TGCGCCAGCAGCTTGGGTGAAGCGGGAGTAACAGATACGCAGTATTTT.

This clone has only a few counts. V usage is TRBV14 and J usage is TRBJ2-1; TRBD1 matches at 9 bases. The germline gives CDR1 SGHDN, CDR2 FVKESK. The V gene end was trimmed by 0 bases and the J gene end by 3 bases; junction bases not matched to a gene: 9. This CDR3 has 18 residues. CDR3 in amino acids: CASSQETPGTGSYNEQFF. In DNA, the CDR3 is TGTGCCAGCAGCCAAGAAACACCCGGGACAGGGAGCTACAATGAGCAGTTCTTC.

The CDR3 spells CASRETDNNSPLHF. CDR3 coding DNA: TGTGCCAGCAGAGAGACAGACAATAATTCACCCCTCCACTTT. The J gene is TRBJ1-6, the V gene TRBV28; TRBD1 is a possible D gene (5 bases). Germline CDR1 reads MDHEN; CDR2 reads SYDVKM. The CDR3 contains 14 residues. Trimming took off 6 bases at V and 5 bases at J, with 11 bases between the two ends.

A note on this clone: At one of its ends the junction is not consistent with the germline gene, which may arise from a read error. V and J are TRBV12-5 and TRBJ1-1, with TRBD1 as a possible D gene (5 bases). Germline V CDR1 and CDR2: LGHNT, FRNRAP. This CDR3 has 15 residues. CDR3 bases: TGTGCTAGTGGCTTGGAATGGGTAGGGGACACTGAAGCTTTCTTT. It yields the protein CASGLEWVGDTEAFF.

CDR3 in DNA: TGCGCCAGCAGCCAAGATGTGGGACAGGGACTAGAGACCCAGTACTTC. Encoded protein: CASSQDVGQGLETQYF. The rearrangement uses TRBV4-3 and TRBJ2-5, with 9 bases matching TRBD1. With 0 bases clipped from V and 4 bases from J, the junction kept 6 bases outside the gene matches. The CDR3 sequence is 16 residues long. The germline V gene encodes CDR1 LGHNA and CDR2 YSLEER.

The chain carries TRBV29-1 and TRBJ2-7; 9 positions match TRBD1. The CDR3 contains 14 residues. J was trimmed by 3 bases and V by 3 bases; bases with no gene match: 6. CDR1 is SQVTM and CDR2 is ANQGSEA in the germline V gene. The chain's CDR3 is CSVDTSGQGYEQYF. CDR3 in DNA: TGCAGCGTTGACACTTCGGGACAGGGCTACGAGCAGTACTTC.

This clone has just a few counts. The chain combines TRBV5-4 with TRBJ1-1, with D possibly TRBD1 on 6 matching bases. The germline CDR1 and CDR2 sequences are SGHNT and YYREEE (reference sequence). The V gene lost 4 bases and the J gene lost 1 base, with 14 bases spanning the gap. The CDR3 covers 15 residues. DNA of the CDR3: TGTGCCAGCAGCCTTAACAGGGAATGGAACACTGAAGCTTTCTTT. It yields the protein CASSLNREWNTEAFF.

DNA of the CDR3: TGTGCCAGCAGTGAATATGGCAGGACTACCGAGCAGTACTTC. It encodes CASSEYGRTTEQYF. The J gene is TRBJ2-7, the V gene TRBV6-1, with a weak D call TRBD2 (6 bases). Trimming shortened V by 2 bases and J by 6 bases, and 14 bases separated the two germline ends. Germline values: CDR1 MNHNS, CDR2 SASEGT. The CDR3 covers 14 residues.

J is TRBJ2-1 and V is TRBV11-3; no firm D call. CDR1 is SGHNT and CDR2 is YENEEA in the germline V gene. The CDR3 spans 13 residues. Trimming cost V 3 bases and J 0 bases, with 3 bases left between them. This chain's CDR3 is CASSFNSYNEQFF. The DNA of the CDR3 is TGTGCCAGCAGCTTTAACTCCTACAATGAGCAGTTCTTC.

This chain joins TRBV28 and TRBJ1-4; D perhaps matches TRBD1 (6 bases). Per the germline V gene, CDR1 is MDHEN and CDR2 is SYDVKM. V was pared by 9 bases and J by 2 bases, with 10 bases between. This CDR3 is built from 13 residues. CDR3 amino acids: CASGRGTNEKLFF. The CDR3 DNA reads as TGTGCCAGTGGGAGGGGGACTAATGAAAAACTGTTTTTT.

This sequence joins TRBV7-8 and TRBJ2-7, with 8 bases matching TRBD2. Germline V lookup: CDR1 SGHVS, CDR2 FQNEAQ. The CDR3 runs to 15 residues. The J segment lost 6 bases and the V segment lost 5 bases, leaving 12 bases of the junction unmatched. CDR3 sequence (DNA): TGTGCCAGCAGCCCAACGGGAGGGAGGGGGGGCGAGCAGTACTTC. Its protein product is CASSPTGGRGGEQYF.

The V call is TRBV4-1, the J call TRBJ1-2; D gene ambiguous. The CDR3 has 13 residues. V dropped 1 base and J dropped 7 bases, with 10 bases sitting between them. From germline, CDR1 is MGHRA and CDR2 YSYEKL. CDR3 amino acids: CASSQGAGIGYTF. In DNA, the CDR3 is TGCGCCAGCAGCCAAGGAGCCGGGATTGGCTACACCTTC.